The rows below give T cell receptor beta chains drawn from one sample of a study of T cells in Graves' hyperthyroidism and ophthalmopathy. TCRdb redid the calling of the multiplex PCR reads with MiXCR, one entry per CDR3 protein. The data contain approximately 600,000 distinct CDR3 sequences, approximately 13% of them seen just once; the ten biggest clones take up roughly 6.2%. Sequences were obtained from blood. These receptors all stem from a woman aged 25 to 39 with Graves' hyperthyroidism that later progressed to Graves' ophthalmopathy. CDR3s include the opening cysteine and the closing phenylalanine or tryptophan. The order of the fields is J gene, D gene, V gene, clone size, CDR3 DNA, CDR3 protein. The D gene is left open where the match is weak. Clone size, where shown, is once, few, many, or a class for clones that have expanded.

>TRBJ2-3|TRBD2|TRBV3-1|many
TGTGCCAGCAGCCAAGGGGCGGGAGTCCCCACAGATACGCAGTATTTT
CASSQGAGVPTDTQYF
>TRBJ1-1|-|TRBV6-2/TRBV6-3|many
TGTGCCAGCAGTTACTGGGACGTATACATGAACACTGAAGCTTTCTTT
CASSYWDVYMNTEAFF
>TRBJ2-7|-|TRBV2|many
TGTGCCAGCAGTGACGGGAACGAGCAGTACTTC
CASSDGNEQYF
>TRBJ1-4|-|TRBV29-1|-
TGCAGCGTTGTAAAAGGGTATAATGAAAAACTGTTTTTT
CSVVKGYNEKLFF
>TRBJ1-4|-|TRBV18|many
TGTGCCAGCTCACCACCTTCCAGGCCTAATGAAAAACTGTTTTTT
CASSPPSRPNEKLFF
>TRBJ1-1|-|TRBV6-1|few
TGTGCCAGCAGTACCCAATTCACTGAAGCTTTCTTT
CASSTQFTEAFF
>TRBJ1-3|-|TRBV9|few
TGTGCCAGCAGCGTAGAGGGGATGACCATATATTTT
CASSVEGMTIYF
>TRBJ2-7|-|TRBV25-1|few
TGTGCCAGCAGTGAGTCAAAGGAGACGGTGCCCTACGAGCAGTACTTC
CASSESKETVPYEQYF
>TRBJ2-2|-|TRBV27|many
TGTGCCAGCAGTTCGTCTTTGCTAAGTGGAGGGAACACCGGGGAGCTGTTTTTT
CASSSSLLSGGNTGELFF
>TRBJ2-1|TRBD2|TRBV7-3|many
TGTGCCAGCAGCTTAAAGTGGGGGGGAGACAATGAGCAGTTCTTC
CASSLKWGGDNEQFF
>TRBJ1-1|-|TRBV6-1|few
TGTGCCAGCAGGAACAGTACGGCAACGTCTATGAACACTGAAGCTTTCTTT
CASRNSTATSMNTEAFF
>TRBJ2-2|TRBD2|TRBV7-2|many
TGTGCCAGCAGCTCCGGACTAGCGAGCGGGGAGCTGTTTTTT
CASSSGLASGELFF
>TRBJ1-1|-|TRBV5-1|many
TGCGCCAGCAGCTTCCAAACAGGGTCCGGCACTGAAGCTTTCTTT
CASSFQTGSGTEAFF
>TRBJ1-2|-|TRBV2|many
TGTGCCAGCAGTCTGCAGGGTAACTATGGCTACACCTTC
CASSLQGNYGYTF
>TRBJ1-2|TRBD1|TRBV10-3|few
TGTGCCATCAGTGTTGGACAGGGGTTGAGGGGCTACACCTTC
CAISVGQGLRGYTF
>TRBJ1-1|-|TRBV27|many
TGTGCCAGCAGTTTTGGCGAAGCGAAAGACACTGAAGCTTTCTTT
CASSFGEAKDTEAFF
>TRBJ1-2|-|TRBV28|many
TGTGCCAGCAGTTCCCCGGCGGGGACGGGGGCAAGAGGTGGCTACACCTTC
CASSSPAGTGARGGYTF
>TRBJ2-7|TRBD2|TRBV2|many
TGTGCCAGCAGTGCCTCCAGCGGGACTGCCTACGAGCAGTACTTC
CASSASSGTAYEQYF
>TRBJ2-3|-|TRBV12-3/TRBV12-4|many
TGTGCCAGCACCCAAGAGCGGTACACAGATACGCAGTATTTT
CASTQERYTDTQYF
>TRBJ2-2|-|TRBV2|many
TGTGCCAGCAGTGCGACCAGAGGGGGCACCGGGGAGCTGTTTTTT
CASSATRGGTGELFF
>TRBJ2-5|TRBD2|TRBV7-9|many
TGTGCCAGCAGCACCGGACTAGCGGGATCGGCCCAGTACTTC
CASSTGLAGSAQYF
>TRBJ1-2|-|TRBV29-1|-
TGCAGCGTTGAAGATTTGATCGGGACAATCGGTGGCTACACCTTC
CSVEDLIGTIGGYTF
>TRBJ2-3|TRBD1|TRBV6-1|few
TGTGCCAGCAGCCGGGACAGGGGTCTCCATACGCAGTATTTT
CASSRDRGLHTQYF
>TRBJ2-7|-|TRBV18|-
TGTGCCAGCTCGGGGGTAGACGAGCAGTACTTC
CASSGVDEQYF
>TRBJ2-7|-|TRBV20-1|many
TGCAGTGCTAGAGATTGGGAGGGAGGACAGGGAAGGTACGAGCAGTACTTC
CSARDWEGGQGRYEQYF
>TRBJ1-2|TRBD1|TRBV27|many
TGTGCCAGCAGGGGGACAGGGCCCAGTGCCGATGGCTACACCTTC
CASRGTGPSADGYTF
>TRBJ2-7|TRBD1|TRBV7-2|many
TGTGCCAGCAGCTCGACAGGGGGCGCGCTCCCCTCCTACGAGCAGTACTTC
CASSSTGGALPSYEQYF
>TRBJ1-1|TRBD1|TRBV29-1|many
TGCAGCGTTGTCCGACAGGGAAGCACTGAAGCTTTCTTT
CSVVRQGSTEAFF
>TRBJ2-2|-|TRBV9|-
TGTGCCAGCAGCGTAGTTGCTAGCCCCGGGGAGCTGTTTTTT
CASSVVASPGELFF
>TRBJ2-1|-|TRBV11-3|many
TGTGCCAGCAGCTTAGCGAGCGGAGCCCCCGTCGGCAATGAGCAGTTCTTC
CASSLASGAPVGNEQFF
>TRBJ1-1|TRBD1|TRBV18|few
TGTGCCAGCTCATCGGGGACAGGGATTGAAGCTTTCTTT
CASSSGTGIEAFF
>TRBJ1-5|TRBD1|TRBV18|many
TGTGCCAGCTCGGGAACAGGGGATCAGCCCCAGCATTTT
CASSGTGDQPQHF
>TRBJ2-2|TRBD2|TRBV20-1|few
TGCAGTGCTAGAGGACTAGCGGGTAACGCCGGGGAGCTGTTTTTT
CSARGLAGNAGELFF
>TRBJ2-1|-|TRBV7-9|many
TGTGCCAGCAGCCCTAAAGTCCGCTTAAGAGGCCATGAGCAGTTCTTC
CASSPKVRLRGHEQFF
>TRBJ2-5|-|TRBV5-5|many
TGTGCCAGCAGCTTGGCCGGAATGGAAGAGACCCAGTACTTC
CASSLAGMEETQYF
>TRBJ2-1|-|TRBV11-1|many
TGTGCCAGCAGCCAGGACATGGGAAAGCAGTTCTTC
CASSQDMGKQFF
>TRBJ1-3|-|TRBV19|-
TGTGCCAGTAGTCTCCTTTCGAACTCTGGAAACACCATATATTTT
CASSLLSNSGNTIYF
>TRBJ2-1|-|TRBV6-2/TRBV6-3|many
TGTGCCAGCAGTTACACCACCAGGTGGTCCTACAATGAGCAGTTCTTC
CASSYTTRWSYNEQFF
>TRBJ2-7|-|TRBV27|-
TGTGCCAGCAGTTTATCACAACTCTACGAGCAGTACTTC
CASSLSQLYEQYF
>TRBJ2-1|TRBD2|TRBV9|-
TGTGCCAGCAGCCCCAGGACTAGCGGGAGGGCCGTGTTGGGAAATGAGCAGTTCTTC
CASSPRTSGRAVLGNEQFF
>TRBJ2-5|TRBD2|TRBV24-1|few
TGTGCCACCAGTCCTGGACTAGCGGGAGATTGGGTAGTAGAGACCCAGTACTTC
CATSPGLAGDWVVETQYF
>TRBJ1-6|-|TRBV7-8|-
TGTGCCAGCAGCTGGGGGACCCTGGATTCACCCCTCCACTTT
CASSWGTLDSPLHF
>TRBJ2-2|TRBD1|TRBV5-1|-
TGCGCCAGCATGGTCGGACAGGCGAACACCGGGGAGCTGTTTTTT
CASMVGQANTGELFF
>TRBJ1-2|-|TRBV2|many
TGTGCCAGCAGCCAGGAGGCGGTGAACTATGGCTACACCTTC
CASSQEAVNYGYTF
>TRBJ1-2|-|TRBV6-6|many
TGTGCCAGCAGTTACTCTCCGGGGAAACCTGGCGGCCGGGAAGATGGCTACACCTTC
CASSYSPGKPGGREDGYTF
>TRBJ2-3|-|TRBV5-4|many
TGTGCCAGCAGCTTGGCCGTGTTCGAGGGAAGAGGCACAGATACGCAGTATTTT
CASSLAVFEGRGTDTQYF
>TRBJ2-7|TRBD2|TRBV4-1|-
TGCGCCAGCAGCCAAGATCTTAGTGGACTAGCGGGAGCCTACGAGCAGTACTTC
CASSQDLSGLAGAYEQYF
>TRBJ1-5|-|TRBV28|once
TGTGCCAGCAGTTTAGGTCACGTTTATTATAGCAATCAGCCCCAGCATTTT
CASSLGHVYYSNQPQHF
>TRBJ1-4|-|TRBV18|many
TGTGCCAGCTCACCACCGTCGGGACAAGGCGGAAAACTGTTTTTT
CASSPPSGQGGKLFF
>TRBJ2-7|-|TRBV4-1|-
TGCGCCAGCGGCCAAGATAGCACAGCCTACGAGCAGTACTTC
CASGQDSTAYEQYF
>TRBJ2-7|TRBD2|TRBV5-1|few
TGCGCCAGCAGCTTGGAGGGGACTAGCACCTACGAGCAGTACTTC
CASSLEGTSTYEQYF
>TRBJ2-5|-|TRBV24-1|many
TGTGCCACCAGTGATTTGGCCAGGGGCCAGCCCGAGACCCAGTACTTC
CATSDLARGQPETQYF
>TRBJ2-1|TRBD2|TRBV6-1|many
TGTGCCAGCGCGACCACCCCGGCCGGGACTAGCGGGAGAGGTGAGCAGTTCTTC
CASATTPAGTSGRGEQFF
>TRBJ1-2|-|TRBV28|-
TGTGCCAGCAGTTTCAGGGCTAACTATGGCTACACCTTC
CASSFRANYGYTF
>TRBJ1-1|-|TRBV3-1|-
TGTGCCAGCAGCGCCAACTTGGACACTGAAGCTTTCTTT
CASSANLDTEAFF
>TRBJ2-1|TRBD2|TRBV4-2|-
TGTGCCAGCAGCCCGATGGAGGGAGGGGACAATGAGCAGTTCTTC
CASSPMEGGDNEQFF
>TRBJ2-6|TRBD1|TRBV27|many
TGTGCCAGCAGTTCAACAGGGGGTCGGAGTCGGTCTGGGGCCAACGTCCTGACTTTC
CASSSTGGRSRSGANVLTF
>TRBJ2-7|TRBD1|TRBV5-1|-
TGCGCCAGCACTAGACAGGGGGACTCCTACGAGCAGTACTTC
CASTRQGDSYEQYF
>TRBJ1-1|-|TRBV6-2/TRBV6-3|many
TGTGCCAGCACCCCGGAGGTGTGGATGAACACTGAAGCTTTCTTT
CASTPEVWMNTEAFF